This T cell receptor (beta chain) stems from a study of T cell responses to AZD1222 COVID-19 vaccine. Trimming took off 0 bases at V and 1 base at J, with 9 bases between the two ends. The CDR3 runs 15 residues. Germline V gene sequence: CDR1 MGHRA, CDR2 YSYEKL. TCRdb's table, derived via immunoSEQ multiplex PCR, lists solely in-frame clones and lacks some. The table has some 160,000 clones, around 88% seen once. The clonotype was recovered from an adult who received the AZD1222 COVID-19 vaccine. Specimen: peripheral blood, collected 28 days after the second AZD1222 dose. The V call is TRBV4-1, the J call TRBJ1-1, with a weak D call TRBD1 (5 bases). The CDR3 protein is CASSQDGGKNTEAFF. CDR3 sequence (DNA): TGCGCCAGCAGCCAAGATGGGGGGAAGAACACTGAAGCTTTCTTT.